Presented here are 16 T cell receptor beta chains from one specimen sequenced in a study of T cells in Graves' hyperthyroidism and ophthalmopathy. Researchers amplified the TCR beta CDR3 regions from RNA transcripts. The HTBI primer set drove a first-round RT-PCR of the TCR CDR3. One entry per CDR3 protein, called by TCRdb with MiXCR from the multiplex PCR reads. The sample contains hundreds of thousands of distinct CDR3 sequences, about a sixth of which appear only once. The sample comprised blood. Source of these receptors: a woman aged 18-30 years with Graves' hyperthyroidism.

This clonotype was seen only a few times. The rearrangement links TRBV18 to TRBJ2-3; no firm D call. CDR3 length: 16 amino acids. Germline V gene data show CDR1 as KGHSH and CDR2 as LQKENI. Trimming took 0 bases from V and 0 from J, leaving 10 bases between them. DNA for the CDR3: TGTGCCAGCTCACCACCCGACGGATCTAGCACAGATACGCAGTATTTT. It encodes CASSPPDGSSTDTQYF.

This clonotype was found a few times. The chain has TRBV25-1 and TRBJ2-5; TRBD2 aligns across 10 bases. V was pared by 4 bases and J by 0 bases, with 26 bases of the junction left unmatched. In germline, CDR1 is MGHDK, CDR2 SYGVNS. The CDR3 is 23 amino acids. This chain's CDR3 is CASSAERGKGFGLAGDHQETQYF. CDR3 sequence (DNA): TGTGCCAGCAGTGCCGAACGAGGGAAAGGTTTCGGCCTAGCGGGGGACCACCAAGAGACCCAGTACTTC.

This clonotype was detected a few times. The chain has TRBV6-5 and TRBJ1-2; no firm D call. The CDR3 runs 16 residues. The V and J ends lost 5 bases and 0 bases respectively, with 16 bases between them. Germline V gives CDR1 MNHEY, CDR2 SVGAGI. The CDR3 loop is CASSVRRAETNYGYTF. In nucleotides, the CDR3 is TGTGCCAGCAGTGTCCGGCGGGCGGAAACTAACTATGGCTACACCTTC.

This clonotype was seen ten or more times. V and J are TRBV6-5 and TRBJ1-3, with 7 bases matching TRBD1. The length of the CDR3 is 16 residues. Trimming took 0 bases from V and 0 from J; bases not matched to a gene: 2. Germline V lookup: CDR1 MNHEY, CDR2 SVGAGI. The CDR3 region is CASSYSDRSSGNTIYF. The CDR3 bases are TGTGCCAGCAGTTACTCGGACAGGTCCTCTGGAAACACCATATATTTT.

CDR3 DNA sequence: TGTGCCAGCAGTTTGGGCGGGACGACCTACGAGCAGTACTTC. Its protein product is CASSLGGTTYEQYF. This chain uses TRBV27 with TRBJ2-7, with D perhaps matching TRBD2 (6 bases). The CDR3 has 14 amino acids. CDR1 and CDR2 from the germline V gene are MNHEY and SMNVEV (reference sequence). Deletions cut 3 bases from V and 2 bases from J, with 11 bases between.

The chain has TRBV7-9 and TRBJ2-1, with TRBD2 as a possible D gene (6 bases). CDR1 and CDR2 (germline): SEHNR, FQNEAQ (reference sequence). The CDR3 has 18 residues. V shed 5 bases and J shed 8 bases, with 28 bases lying between them. CDR3 residues: CASSQRGVRDSFSDEQFF. The CDR3 nucleotides read TGTGCCAGCAGCCAGCGCGGAGTTCGGGACTCTTTCTCGGATGAGCAGTTCTTC.

The chain couples TRBV5-1 to TRBJ2-5; a possible D gene is TRBD1 (5 bases). Germline assignment: CDR1 SGHRS and CDR2 YFSETQ. CDR3 length: 13 residues. Trimming shortened V by 0 bases and J by 7 bases, and 10 bases separated the two germline ends. CDR3 sequence reads: CASSLEGSGTQYF. The CDR3 DNA reads TGCGCCAGCAGCTTGGAGGGGTCTGGGACCCAGTACTTC.

In its sample, this clonotype was seen many times. This rearrangement joins TRBV7-6 to TRBJ1-1; no firm D call. The V and J ends lost 8 bases and 2 bases respectively, with 6 bases between them. CDR3 length: 11 residues. The V gene's germline CDR1 is SGHVS and CDR2 FNYEAQ. In nucleotides, the CDR3 is TGTGCCAGCGTTGTTAACACTGAAGCTTTCTTT. Translating gives CASVVNTEAFF.

This clonotype was counted at least ten times. The CDR3 DNA is TGTGCCAGCAGCCACCAACAGGGTGGAGGCTACACCTTC. Its protein is CASSHQQGGGYTF. The chain joins TRBV3-1 to TRBJ1-2, with D possibly TRBD1 on 6 matching bases. Per germline, CDR1 LGHDT and CDR2 YNNKEL (reference sequence). This CDR3 has 13 residues. V was clipped by 3 bases and J by 8 bases, with 13 bases between them.

The sample holds many counts of this clonotype. This chain connects TRBV28 to TRBJ2-1, with D possibly being TRBD1 or TRBD2 (5 bases each). The V gene lost 2 bases and the J gene lost 8 bases, with 7 bases spanning the gap. Germline CDR1 reads MDHEN; CDR2 reads SYDVKM. The CDR3 runs 12 residues. CDR3 DNA sequence: TGTGCCAGCAGTTTAAGGGACCATGAGCAGTTCTTC. Residues: CASSLRDHEQFF.

Ten or more counts support this clonotype. The rearrangement uses TRBV7-8 and TRBJ2-1; tentative D call: TRBD2 (6 bases). Germline loops: CDR1 SGHVS, CDR2 FQNEAQ. V lost 5 bases to trimming and J lost 6 bases, with 17 bases between them. The CDR3 sequence is 15 residues long. CDR3 sequence reads: CASSASRAGLNEQFF. In DNA form, the CDR3 reads TGTGCCAGCAGCGCCTCGAGAGCGGGCCTCAATGAGCAGTTCTTC. Full variable domain (rest looked up from reference TRBV7-8 and TRBJ2-1): GAGVSQSPRYKVAKRGQDVALRCDPISGHVSLFWYQQALGQGPEFLTYFQNEAQLDKSGLPSDRFFAERPEGSVSTLKIQRTQQEDSAVYLCASSASRAGLNEQFFGPGTRLTVL.

This clonotype was seen a few times. V gene TRBV5-1 combines with J gene TRBJ2-3; the match to TRBD2 covers 8 bases. Trimming took 3 bases from V and 4 from J; bases not matched to a gene: 10. Germline CDR1 SGHRS, CDR2 YFSETQ. CDR3 length equals 16 residues. CDR3 sequence (DNA): TGCGCCAGCAGCTGGGGAGTAGCGGGGAGGTCAGATACGCAGTATTTT. Its protein product is CASSWGVAGRSDTQYF.

This clonotype showed up many times. This chain connects TRBV4-3 to TRBJ1-1; D gene unclear. The germline gives CDR1 LGHNA, CDR2 YSLEER. Trimming left V 5 bases short and J 1 base short, with 8 bases between. The length of the CDR3 is 13 residues. The CDR3 loop reads CASSYDGNTEAFF. CDR3 sequence (DNA): TGCGCCAGCAGCTACGACGGGAACACTGAAGCTTTCTTT.

This clonotype was seen more than once but under ten times. The V and J genes are TRBV15 and TRBJ1-2, with 9 bases that match TRBD1. Germline V gene data show CDR1 as LNHNV and CDR2 as YYDKDF (reference sequence). The length of the CDR3 is 14 residues. With V trimmed by 3 bases and J by 5 bases, 4 bases remained unmatched. DNA for the CDR3: TGTGCCACCAGCAGCACAGGGGGCTCTTATGGCTACACCTTC. It encodes CATSSTGGSYGYTF.

V is TRBV7-2 and J is TRBJ2-3; 7 bases align to TRBD2. Unmatched junction bases numbered 7, after V lost 1 base and J lost 6 bases. Per germline, CDR1 SGHTA and CDR2 FQGNSA. This CDR3 region has 15 residues. The CDR3 reads CASSLGDYIMDTQYF. The CDR3 DNA follows: TGTGCCAGCAGCTTAGGGGACTATATTATGGATACGCAGTATTTT. The complete variable domain, with remaining parts taken from reference TRBV7-2 and TRBJ2-3, reads GAGVSQSPSNKVTEKGKDVELRCDPISGHTALYWYRQSLGQGLEFLIYFQGNSAPDKSGLPSDRFSAERTGGSVSTLTIQRTQQEDSAVYLCASSLGDYIMDTQYFGPGTRLTVL.

This clonotype was detected a few times. The chain joins TRBV20-1 to TRBJ2-2; possible D gene TRBD1, 5 bases. V lost 1 base and J 6 bases, leaving 12 bases between the germline ends. CDR1 and CDR2 from the germline V gene are DFQATT and SNEGSKA (reference sequence). CDR3 length equals 14 residues. The CDR3 DNA reads as TGCAGTGCTAGAGGGCAGGGATTTTCCGGGGAGCTGTTTTTT. This encodes CSARGQGFSGELFF.